Sequencing of this TCR beta chain was carried out in a study of blood T cell repertoires in COVID-19. Across the whole study: There were acute and convalescent COVID-19 samples, and they came from the United States, Italy and Spain. PBMCs, B-cell-depleted T cells, or T cells provided the cDNA or gDNA that made up the material.

In the study's own analysis: Using reference gene primer amplification, nucleated cell counts were estimated. Sequencing used immunoSEQ multiplex PCR; TCRdb keeps in-frame clones, though not all of them. That table gives V, J and clone size, and the DNA gave D and trimming. The sample has tens of thousands of clones; nearly 85% are singletons. The CDR3 is 13 residues long. Germline CDR1 is KGHSH and CDR2 is LQKENI. Deletions cut 2 bases from V and 7 bases from J, with 8 bases between. The source is a woman of 80 years or more with acute or convalescent COVID-19. Sequenced material: peripheral blood. The rearrangement joins TRBV18 to TRBJ1-4, with TRBD1 as a possible D gene (6 bases). The CDR3 region is CASSPGGVEKLFF. CDR3 nucleotides: TGTGCCAGCTCACCAGGGGGCGTTGAAAAACTGTTTTTT.